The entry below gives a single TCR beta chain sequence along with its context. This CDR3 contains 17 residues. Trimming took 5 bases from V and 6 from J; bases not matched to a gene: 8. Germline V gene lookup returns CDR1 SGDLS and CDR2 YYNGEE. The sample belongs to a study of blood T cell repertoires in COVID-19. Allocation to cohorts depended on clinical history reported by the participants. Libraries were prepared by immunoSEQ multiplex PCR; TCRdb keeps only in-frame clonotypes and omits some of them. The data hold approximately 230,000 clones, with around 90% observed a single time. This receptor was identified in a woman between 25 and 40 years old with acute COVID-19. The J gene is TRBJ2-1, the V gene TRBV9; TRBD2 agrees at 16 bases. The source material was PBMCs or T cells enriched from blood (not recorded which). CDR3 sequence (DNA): TGTGCCAGCAGTGTCTCCGGGACTAGCGGGAGGGGCAATGAGCAGTTCTTC. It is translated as CASSVSGTSGRGNEQFF. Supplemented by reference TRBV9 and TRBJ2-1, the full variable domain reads DSGVTQTPKHLITATGQRVTLRCSPRSGDLSVYWYQQSLDQGLQFLIQYYNGEERAKGNILERFSAQQFPDLHSELNLSSLELGDSALYFCASSVSGTSGRGNEQFFGPGTRLTVL.